This T cell receptor (beta chain) was profiled in a study of T cell responses to AZD1222 COVID-19 vaccine. Assay: immunoSEQ multiplex PCR; the TCRdb copy retains only in-frame clones and omits some. The data show 100,000 to 150,000 clones, with less than 95% seen just once and 6.9% held by the top ten. Study findings and constraints: Repertoires were obtained solely post-peak T cell response.

With respect to this clone: What it binds is not known.

This CDR3 contains 16 residues. V shed 3 bases, J shed 5 bases, and the junction held 6 bases outside the gene matches. Per the germline V gene, CDR1 is MDHEN and CDR2 is SYDVKM. The V and J genes are TRBV28 and TRBJ2-3; TRBD2 matches 12 bases. Sequenced material: peripheral blood, taken on day 0 of AZD1222 vaccination. The sequence was obtained from an adult in good health. The CDR3 spells CASSFPSGGEGDTQYF. The CDR3 DNA is TGTGCCAGCAGTTTCCCTAGCGGGGGGGAGGGAGATACGCAGTATTTT.